The rows below give T cell receptor beta chains drawn from one sample of a study of immune evolution from preneoplasia to lung adenocarcinoma. Produced via immunoSEQ multiplex PCR; TCRdb's table is partial and in-frame only. Here the sample spans thousands of clones, 79% being singletons. What was sequenced was FFPE adjacent normal lung tissue. The source of these receptors is a person between 60 and 80 years old with lung adenocarcinoma. The CDR3 runs from the conserved cysteine through the conserved F or W. Fields, in order: CDR3 DNA, CDR3 protein, D gene, J gene, CDR3 length, clone size, V gene. The D gene is left open where the match is weak. Clone size is given for some rows only: seen once, a few or many times, or a class if the clone is expanded.

CDR3nt: TGTGCCATCAGTGAGATAGGAGCGTCACCCCTCCACTTT
CDR3aa: CAISEIGASPLHF
d_gene: -
j_gene: TRBJ1-6
len: 13
abundance: -
v_gene: TRBV10-3

CDR3nt: TGCAGCGTTGGGGACCTCTATGGCTACACCTTC
CDR3aa: CSVGDLYGYTF
d_gene: -
j_gene: TRBJ1-2
len: 11
abundance: few
v_gene: TRBV29-1

CDR3nt: TGTGCCAGCAGTGCACAGGGAAACACCATATATTTT
CDR3aa: CASSAQGNTIYF
d_gene: -
j_gene: TRBJ1-3
len: 12
abundance: -
v_gene: TRBV6-1

CDR3nt: TGTGCCAGCAGCTTAGGACCTTCACTTTACAATGAGCAGTTCTTC
CDR3aa: CASSLGPSLYNEQFF
d_gene: -
j_gene: TRBJ2-1
len: 15
abundance: -
v_gene: TRBV11-2

CDR3nt: TGTGCCTGGAGTGGGACAGGGGGACGTGAACAGCCCCAGCATTTT
CDR3aa: CAWSGTGGREQPQHF
d_gene: TRBD1
j_gene: TRBJ1-5
len: 15
abundance: -
v_gene: TRBV30

CDR3nt: TGTGCCAGCAGCTCAAACAGGGCTGGCTACACCTTC
CDR3aa: CASSSNRAGYTF
d_gene: -
j_gene: TRBJ1-2
len: 12
abundance: -
v_gene: TRBV7-2

CDR3nt: TGTGCCAGCAGTAGGGGGGGTGAGGACACTGAAGCTTTCTTT
CDR3aa: CASSRGGEDTEAFF
d_gene: -
j_gene: TRBJ1-1
len: 14
abundance: -
v_gene: TRBV6-1

CDR3nt: TGTGCCAGCAGTTTATCCCAACAGCTCTACGAGCAGTACTTC
CDR3aa: CASSLSQQLYEQYF
d_gene: -
j_gene: TRBJ2-7
len: 14
abundance: -
v_gene: TRBV28

CDR3nt: TGCGCCAGCAGCCCGGGACAGGGTAAAGGCGCCTACGAGCAGTACTTC
CDR3aa: CASSPGQGKGAYEQYF
d_gene: TRBD1
j_gene: TRBJ2-7
len: 16
abundance: -
v_gene: TRBV4-1

CDR3nt: TGTGCCAGCAGCCCCGCGGAGGTCGAGCAGTACTTC
CDR3aa: CASSPAEVEQYF
d_gene: -
j_gene: TRBJ2-7
len: 12
abundance: -
v_gene: TRBV7-8

CDR3nt: TGCAGCGTTGATAACAGGGGGATTGAAGCTTTCTTT
CDR3aa: CSVDNRGIEAFF
d_gene: TRBD1
j_gene: TRBJ1-1
len: 12
abundance: -
v_gene: TRBV29-1